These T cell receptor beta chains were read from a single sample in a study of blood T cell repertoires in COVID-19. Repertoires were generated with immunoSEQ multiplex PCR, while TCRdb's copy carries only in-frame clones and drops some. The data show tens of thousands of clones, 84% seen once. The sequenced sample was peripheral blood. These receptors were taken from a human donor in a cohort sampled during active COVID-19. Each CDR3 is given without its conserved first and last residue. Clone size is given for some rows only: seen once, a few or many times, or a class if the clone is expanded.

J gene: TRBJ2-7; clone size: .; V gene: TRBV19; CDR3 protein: ASSIGAGATYEQY
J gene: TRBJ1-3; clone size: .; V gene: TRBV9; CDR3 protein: ASSPGSTGNTIY
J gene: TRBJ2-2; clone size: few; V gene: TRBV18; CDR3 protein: ASSPRTVTGELF
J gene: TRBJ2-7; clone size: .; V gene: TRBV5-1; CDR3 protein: ASSLASGQGVYEQY
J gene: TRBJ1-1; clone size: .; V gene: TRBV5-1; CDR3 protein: ASSLDRGPEAF
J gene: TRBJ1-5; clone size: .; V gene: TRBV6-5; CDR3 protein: ASRTVSNQPQH
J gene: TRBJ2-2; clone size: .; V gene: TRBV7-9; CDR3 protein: ASSPWGGSGELF
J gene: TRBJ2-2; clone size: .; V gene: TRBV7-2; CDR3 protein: ASSFGGTGELF
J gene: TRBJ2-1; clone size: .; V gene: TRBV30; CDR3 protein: AWSSASSYNEQF
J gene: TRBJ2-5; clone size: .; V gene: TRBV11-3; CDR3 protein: ASSTGVGTGETQY
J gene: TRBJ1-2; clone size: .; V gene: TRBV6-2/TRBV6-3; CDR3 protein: ASSYSRGRRDVYGYT
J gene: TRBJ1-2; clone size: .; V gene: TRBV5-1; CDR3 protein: ASTPTPGRGNYGYT
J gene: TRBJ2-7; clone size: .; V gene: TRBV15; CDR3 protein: ATSPLQGSSYEQY
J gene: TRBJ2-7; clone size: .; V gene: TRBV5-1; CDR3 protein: ASSLAAGVGYEQY
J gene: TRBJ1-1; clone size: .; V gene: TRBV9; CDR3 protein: ASSGGTGGNTEAF
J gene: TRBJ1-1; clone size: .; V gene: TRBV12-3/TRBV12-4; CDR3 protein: ASSLGGNTEAF
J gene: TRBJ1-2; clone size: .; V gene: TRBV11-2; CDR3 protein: ASSLELSHGLNGYT
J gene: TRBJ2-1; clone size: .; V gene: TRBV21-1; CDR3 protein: ASSTPAGGEHNEQF
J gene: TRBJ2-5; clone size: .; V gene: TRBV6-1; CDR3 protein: ASSEAVPGKTQY
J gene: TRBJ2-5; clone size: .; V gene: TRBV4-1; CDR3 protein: ASSPSLSGGETQY
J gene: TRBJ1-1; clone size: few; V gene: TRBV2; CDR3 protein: ASRPTGGWAF
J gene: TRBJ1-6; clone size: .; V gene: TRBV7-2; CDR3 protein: ARTGAGTNSPLH
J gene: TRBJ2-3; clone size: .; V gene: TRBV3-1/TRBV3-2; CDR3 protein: ASSPGLAGVSTDTQY
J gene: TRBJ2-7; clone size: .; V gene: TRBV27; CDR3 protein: ASRKTGLPLGASYEQY
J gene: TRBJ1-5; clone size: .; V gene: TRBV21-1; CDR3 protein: RWGEINQPQH
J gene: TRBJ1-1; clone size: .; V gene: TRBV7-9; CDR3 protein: ASSSSGNTEAF
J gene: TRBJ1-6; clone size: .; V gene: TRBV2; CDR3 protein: ASSGNGANSPLH
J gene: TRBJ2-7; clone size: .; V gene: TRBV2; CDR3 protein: ASSVQATYEQY
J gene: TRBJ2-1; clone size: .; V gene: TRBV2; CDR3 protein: ASKGREGTGEQF
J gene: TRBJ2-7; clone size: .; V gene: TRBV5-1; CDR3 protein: ASSLAPGVVYEQY
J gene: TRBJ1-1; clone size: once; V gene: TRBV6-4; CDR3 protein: ASSEQGIGTEAF
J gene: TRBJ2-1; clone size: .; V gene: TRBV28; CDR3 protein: AGGGLRDEQF
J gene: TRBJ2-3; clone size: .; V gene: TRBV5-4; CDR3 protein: ASSLGSGGGPTDTQY
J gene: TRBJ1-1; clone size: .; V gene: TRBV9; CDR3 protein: ASSVELSTEAF
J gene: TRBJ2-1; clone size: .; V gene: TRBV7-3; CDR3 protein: ASRETGTSYNEQF
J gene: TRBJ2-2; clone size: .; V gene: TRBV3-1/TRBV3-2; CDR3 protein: ASSQEGASGINTGELF
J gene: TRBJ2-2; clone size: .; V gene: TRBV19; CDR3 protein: ASSTSPGGAGELF
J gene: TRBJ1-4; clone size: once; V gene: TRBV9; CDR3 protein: ASSAGTGREKLF
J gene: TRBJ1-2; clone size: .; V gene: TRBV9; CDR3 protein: ASSAFQGSYGYT
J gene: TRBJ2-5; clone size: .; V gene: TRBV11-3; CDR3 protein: ASSLRRQSSRETQY
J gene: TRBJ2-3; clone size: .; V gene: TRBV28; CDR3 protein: ASSAPRGGLYTDTQY
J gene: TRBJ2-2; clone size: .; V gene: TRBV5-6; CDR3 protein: ASSLGLMNTGELF
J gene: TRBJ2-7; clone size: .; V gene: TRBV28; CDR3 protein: ASNRPGGQNYEQY
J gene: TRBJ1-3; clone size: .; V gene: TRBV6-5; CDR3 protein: ASSYSRRSGNTIY
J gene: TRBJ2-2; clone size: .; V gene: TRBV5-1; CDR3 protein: ASSLGTGNTGELF
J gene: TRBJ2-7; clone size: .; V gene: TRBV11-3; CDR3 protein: ASSPSFPSGNDEQY
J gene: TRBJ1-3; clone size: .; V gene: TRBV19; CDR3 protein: ASAEQGAGGNTIY
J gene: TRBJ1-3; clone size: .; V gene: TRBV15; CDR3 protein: ATSRDLGGGSSGNTIY
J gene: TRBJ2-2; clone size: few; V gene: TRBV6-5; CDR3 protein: ASSLDRVTGELF
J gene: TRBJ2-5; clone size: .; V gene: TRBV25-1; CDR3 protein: ASRPKLAQETQY
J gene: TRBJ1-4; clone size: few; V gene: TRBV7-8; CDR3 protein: ASRRGGGLNEKLF
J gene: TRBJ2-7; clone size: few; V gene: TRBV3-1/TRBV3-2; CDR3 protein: ASSQGGGFYEQY
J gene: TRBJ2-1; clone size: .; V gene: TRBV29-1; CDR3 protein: SVDVGTGFNEQF
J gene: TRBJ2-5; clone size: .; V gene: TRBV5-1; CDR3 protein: ASSSAPAGGETQY
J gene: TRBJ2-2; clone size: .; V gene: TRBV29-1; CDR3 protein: SVEGDSRNTGELF
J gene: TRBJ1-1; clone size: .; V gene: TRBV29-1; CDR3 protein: SVQQGGTEAF
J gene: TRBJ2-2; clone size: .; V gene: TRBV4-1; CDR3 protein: ASSQDFRQGAGELF
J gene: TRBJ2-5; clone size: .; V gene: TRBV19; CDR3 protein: ASSVIGVIGQETQY
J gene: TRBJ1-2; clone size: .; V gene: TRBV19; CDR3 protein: ASSTGTESNYGYT